Shown below are 25 T cell receptor beta chains from a single sample sequenced in a study of shared clonotypes between healthy human individuals. The repertoire was sequenced with immunoSEQ multiplex PCR; TCRdb's copy has only in-frame clones and lacks some. The table records some 1,100,000 clones, 78% of them present only once. The sequencing input was memory CD4+ T cells from PBMCs. Subset meaning: CD45RA-negative fraction. Receptors were obtained from a man between 18 and 35 years old in good health. Some clones in this sample may be carry-over from other donors' samples.

This clone was detected only a few times. CDR3 bases: TGTGCCAGCACCGGGGGTAATTCGTACGAGCAGTACTTC. This encodes CASTGGNSYEQYF. This chain uses TRBV6-5 with TRBJ2-7; the D gene is possibly TRBD2 (6 bases). CDR1 and CDR2 (germline): MNHEY, SVGAGI. V was cut by 7 bases and J by 4 bases, with 14 bases left in between. There are 13 residues in the CDR3.

V usage is TRBV7-2 and J usage is TRBJ2-6; perhaps TRBD1 as D (5 bases). The CDR3 extends over 17 amino acids. Germline V gene lookup returns CDR1 SGHTA and CDR2 FQGNSA. The V gene lost 2 bases and the J gene lost 6 bases, with 17 bases spanning the gap. As DNA, the CDR3 is TGTGCCAGCAGCTTATTCGGTGTAGGGGTCGCGGCCAACGTCCTGACTTTC. Translation: CASSLFGVGVAANVLTF.

This clone occurred many times. The J gene is TRBJ1-2, the V gene TRBV10-3; D is undetermined. CDR1 ENHRY and CDR2 SYGVKD come from the germline V gene. This CDR3 has 12 amino acids. Trimming shortened V by 0 bases and J by 7 bases, and 6 bases separated the two germline ends. The CDR3: CAISESFGGYTF. Written as DNA, the CDR3 is TGTGCCATCAGTGAGTCGTTTGGTGGCTACACCTTC.

The V and J genes are TRBV2 and TRBJ1-5; 7 bases agree with TRBD1. J lost 4 bases, V lost 8 bases, and 8 bases had no gene match. Germline V gene sequence: CDR1 SNHLY, CDR2 FYNNEI. The CDR3 is 14 residues long. In DNA form, the CDR3 reads TGTGCCAGCCGGGGGGACAGCCCAAATCAGCCCCAGCATTTT. Protein sequence: CASRGDSPNQPQHF.

The chain combines TRBV5-4 with TRBJ2-2; D unresolved. V gave up 1 base and J gave up 5 bases, with 9 bases separating them. The V gene's germline CDR1 is SGHNT and CDR2 YYREEE (reference sequence). The CDR3 loop spans 14 amino acids. The CDR3 sequence is CASSLRAGTGELFF. The DNA for the CDR3 is TGTGCCAGCAGCTTGAGGGCAGGAACCGGGGAGCTGTTTTTT. Together with reference TRBV5-4 and TRBJ2-2, the CDR3 gives the full variable domain: ETGVTQSPTHLIKTRGQQVTLRCSSQSGHNTVSWYQQALGQGPQFIFQYYREEENGRGNFPPRFSGLQFPNYSSELNVNALELDDSALYLCASSLRAGTGELFFGEGSRLTVL.

This rearrangement joins TRBV9 to TRBJ1-4; D is undetermined. The germline CDR1 and CDR2 sequences are SGDLS and YYNGEE. This CDR3 contains 15 residues. V lost 3 bases to trimming and J lost 4 bases, with 13 bases between them. DNA of the CDR3: TGTGCCAGCAGCGCCCGGGGAAGCCTTAATGAAAAACTGTTTTTT. Translated: CASSARGSLNEKLFF.

This clone came up once. The rearrangement uses TRBV7-9 and TRBJ2-3; D is possibly TRBD2 (5 bases). The germline gives CDR1 SEHNR, CDR2 FQNEAQ (reference sequence). V was trimmed by 3 bases and J by 1 base, leaving 11 bases between them. The CDR3 contains 15 residues. Written as DNA, the CDR3 is TGTGCCAGCAGCTTGAGGGATCTGGGCACAGATACGCAGTATTTT. Residues: CASSLRDLGTDTQYF.

V is TRBV28 and J is TRBJ1-1; D may be TRBD1 (5 bases). The CDR3 has 12 residues. Germline V gene sequence: CDR1 MDHEN, CDR2 SYDVKM. The ends were cut back, 10 bases at V and 0 bases at J, with 9 bases in the middle. The chain's CDR3 is CAIGTMNTEAFF. In nucleotides, the CDR3 is TGTGCCATTGGGACCATGAACACTGAAGCTTTCTTT.

This clone was seen many times. Other DNA variants within this sample encode the same CDR3. The gene calls are TRBV9 and TRBJ2-3, with 7 bases aligning to TRBD2. V lost 3 bases and J lost 0; bases outside the gene matches: 4. The CDR3 covers 15 residues. Per the germline V gene, CDR1 is SGDLS and CDR2 is YYNGEE. The CDR3 region is CASSAQAGSTDTQYF. DNA for the CDR3: TGTGCCAGCAGCGCACAAGCGGGAAGCACAGATACGCAGTATTTT.

The chain has TRBV11-1 and TRBJ2-7; D unclear. The V gene's germline CDR1 is SGHAT and CDR2 FQDESV (reference sequence). The CDR3 sequence is 12 residues long. The V and J ends lost 5 bases and 4 bases respectively, with 9 bases between them. The CDR3 DNA reads as TGTGCCAGCAGCCCGAACAGTTACGAGCAGTACTTC. This sequence encodes CASSPNSYEQYF.

Note on this clone: Other nucleotide sequences from this sample produce the same CDR3. This chain links TRBV28 with TRBJ1-4; D ambiguous. This CDR3 is 15 amino acids long. V lost 3 bases, J lost 0 bases, and 8 bases lay in between. Germline V gives CDR1 MDHEN, CDR2 SYDVKM. CDR3 nucleotides: TGTGCCAGCAGTTTGTCAGGCGCAACTAATGAAAAACTGTTTTTT. It yields the protein CASSLSGATNEKLFF.

This chain uses TRBV6-5 with TRBJ2-7; D perhaps matches TRBD2 (5 bases). CDR3 length: 13 amino acids. Germline CDR1 is MNHEY and CDR2 is SVGAGI. Trimming removed 6 bases at V and 3 bases at J, with 12 bases between. CDR3 nucleotide sequence: TGTGCCAGCAGGCTAGGACTGTTCTACGAGCAGTACTTC. Translated, it gives CASRLGLFYEQYF.

The chain combines TRBV4-3 with TRBJ2-1; 10 nucleotides match TRBD2. The CDR3 is 16 residues long. With 0 bases clipped from V and 9 bases from J, the junction kept 8 bases outside the gene matches. Germline lookup yields CDR1 LGHNA and CDR2 YSLEER. Here the CDR3 reads CASSQESSGRLGEQFF. The CDR3 DNA reads as TGCGCCAGCAGCCAAGAGTCTAGCGGGAGACTGGGTGAGCAGTTCTTC.

This clone turned up a few times. The chain uses TRBV27 and TRBJ2-7; TRBD2 matches 7 bases. CDR1 and CDR2 from the germline V gene are MNHEY and SMNVEV (reference sequence). V was pared by 0 bases and J by 4 bases, with 6 bases of the junction left unmatched. This CDR3 spans 15 amino acids. CDR3: CASSLSRGAGYEQYF. The CDR3 nucleotides are TGTGCCAGCAGTTTATCGAGGGGAGCGGGGTACGAGCAGTACTTC.

CDR3 amino acids: CASSPNTWGEQYF. CDR3 sequence (DNA): TGTGCCAGCTCACCAAACACCTGGGGGGAGCAGTACTTC. This chain connects TRBV18 to TRBJ2-7; D tentatively reads TRBD1 or TRBD2 (5 bases each). Germline loops: CDR1 KGHSH, CDR2 LQKENI. The CDR3 loop spans 13 amino acids. V was cut by 2 bases and J by 7 bases, with 12 bases left in between.

V and J are TRBV5-4 and TRBJ2-1; D is undetermined. The V gene's germline CDR1 is SGHNT and CDR2 YYREEE (reference sequence). The CDR3 length is 14 residues. The ends were cut back, 1 base at V and 5 bases at J, with 10 bases in the middle. The CDR3 coding sequence is TGTGCCAGCAGCTTGTACGGTGGTGACAATGAGCAGTTCTTC. This translates into CASSLYGGDNEQFF.

This rearrangement joins TRBV15 to TRBJ2-7, with D unresolved. CDR3 length: 13 residues. In germline, CDR1 is LNHNV, CDR2 YYDKDF (reference sequence). Trimming removed 4 bases at V and 5 bases at J, with 12 bases between. Here the CDR3 reads CATSNLRLDEQYF. CDR3 in DNA: TGTGCCACCAGCAATCTCAGGTTGGACGAGCAGTACTTC.

This clone was observed a handful of times. The V call is TRBV19, the J call TRBJ1-5, with TRBD1 as a possible D gene (5 bases). Germline CDR1 reads LNHDA; CDR2 reads SQIVND (reference sequence). The V end was cut by 5 bases, the J end by 2 bases, with 7 bases between. This CDR3 contains 13 residues. CDR3 sequence (DNA): TGTGCCAGTAGTTTCAGGGGCAATCAGCCCCAGCATTTT. As protein: CASSFRGNQPQHF.

The chain joins TRBV7-2 to TRBJ2-3; 9 bases are a match to TRBD2. V dropped 11 bases and J dropped 0; count of bases not matched to a gene: 6. Germline CDR1 SGHTA, CDR2 FQGNSA. This CDR3 has 14 amino acids. The CDR3 protein is CAVRLAVSTDTQYF. The CDR3 nucleotides are TGTGCCGTCAGACTAGCGGTTAGCACAGATACGCAGTATTTT. Filled out from reference TRBV7-2 and TRBJ2-3, the complete variable domain reads GAGVSQSPSNKVTEKGKDVELRCDPISGHTALYWYRQSLGQGLEFLIYFQGNSAPDKSGLPSDRFSAERTGGSVSTLTIQRTQQEDSAVYLCAVRLAVSTDTQYFGPGTRLTVL.

Points on this clone: At one end, the junction sequence differs from germline, possibly due to a read error. The chain couples TRBV5-1 to TRBJ2-2, with TRBD2 identical over 12 bases. Germline V CDR1 and CDR2: SGHRS, YFSETQ. The CDR3 contains 15 residues. The CDR3 nucleotides are TGCGCCAGCATACGGACTAGCGGGAACGCCGGGGAGCTGTTTTTT. Its protein product is CASIRTSGNAGELFF.

The rearrangement links TRBV5-1 to TRBJ2-7; 10 bases align to TRBD1. The junction had 4 bases not matched to a gene; V was cut back by 2 bases and J by 5 bases. This CDR3 comprises 14 residues. Germline lookup yields CDR1 SGHRS and CDR2 YFSETQ. The CDR3 DNA follows: TGCGCCAGCAGCTTCCGGGACAGGGGCGACGAGCAGTACTTC. This gives the protein CASSFRDRGDEQYF.

The CDR3 nucleotides are TGCGCCAGCAGCTTGGGAGAGTGGGGACAGGGGAACACTGAAGCTTTCTTT. It translates to CASSLGEWGQGNTEAFF. J is TRBJ1-1 and V is TRBV5-1; TRBD1 matches 9 bases. This CDR3 is 17 amino acids long. CDR1 is SGHRS and CDR2 is YFSETQ in the germline V gene. The trim removed 0 bases at V and 1 base at J, leaving 7 bases unmatched.

The rearrangement uses TRBV28 and TRBJ1-4, with TRBD1 matching 12 bases. V lost 6 bases, J lost 11 bases, and 7 bases stayed unmatched. Germline lookup yields CDR1 MDHEN and CDR2 SYDVKM. There are 14 residues in the CDR3. CDR3 bases: TGTGCCAGCAGGTCCGGGACAGGGGGCGTGAAACTGTTTTTT. It codes for CASRSGTGGVKLFF.

V is TRBV11-2 and J is TRBJ2-1, with 9 nucleotides matching TRBD2. Per the germline V gene, CDR1 is SGHAT and CDR2 is FQNNGV. This CDR3 region has 19 residues. V was clipped by 6 bases and J by 5 bases; unmatched bases: 20. CDR3 protein: CASRLGSLLSGRLHNEQFF. In nucleotides, the CDR3 is TGTGCCAGCAGGCTAGGGTCCCTCCTTAGCGGGAGATTGCACAATGAGCAGTTCTTC.

The V and J genes are TRBV29-1 and TRBJ1-2, with D possibly being TRBD1 (6 bases). Germline values: CDR1 SQVTM, CDR2 ANQGSEA. Trimming stripped 5 bases from V and 2 bases from J, with 15 bases between. This CDR3 has 14 amino acids. CDR3 DNA: TGCAGCGTTCCCCTGGGGGGCCTGAACTATGGCTACACCTTC. This translates into CSVPLGGLNYGYTF.